This T cell receptor beta chain was identified during a study of blood T cell repertoires in COVID-19. Study-level information: Sample material is recorded as cDNA or gDNA derived from T cells, B-cell-depleted T cells, or PBMCs.

TCRdb's table, derived via immunoSEQ multiplex PCR, lists solely in-frame clones and lacks some. The sample contains over 200,000 clones, about 91% of which appear only once. V gave up 3 bases and J gave up 0 bases; unmatched junction bases: 2. Per germline, CDR1 DFQATT and CDR2 SNEGSKA (reference sequence). The length of the CDR3 is 13 residues. Self-reported history from a screening survey and questionnaire set each donor's cohort. V usage is TRBV20-1 and J usage is TRBJ2-7; 7 nucleotides agree with TRBD1. This clonotype originated in a man between 18 and 35 years old with acute COVID-19. Sample: PBMCs or T cells enriched from blood (not recorded which). The CDR3 spells CSASGTDSYEQYF. DNA for the CDR3: TGCAGTGCTAGTGGGACAGACTCCTACGAGCAGTACTTC.